This T cell receptor beta chain was recovered during a study of cytomegalovirus exposure and HLA in healthy donors. V lost 4 bases to trimming and J lost 3 bases; unmatched junction nucleotides: 12. Per the germline V gene, CDR1 is SGDLS and CDR2 is YYNGEE. The CDR3 has 17 amino acids. The study ran its PCR with 60 Vbeta and 13 Jbeta primers. Only in-frame clones appear in the TCRdb table, and some are missing; sequencing was by immunoSEQ multiplex PCR. The sample contains some 97,000 clones, around 72% of which appear only once. J is TRBJ2-2 and V is TRBV9; 7 nucleotides match TRBD2. This receptor was taken from a male donor in good health and CMV-seropositive. Sequenced input: PBMCs. The CDR3 DNA follows: TGTGCCAGCAGCCCCGAGCGGGGCGTCTCGTACACCGGGGAGCTGTTTTTT. Translated, it gives CASSPERGVSYTGELFF.